The 8 T cell receptor beta chains in this list originate from one sample, sequenced in a study of blood T cell repertoires in COVID-19. The assay was immunoSEQ multiplex PCR, and TCRdb's table has in-frame clones only and misses some. This sample carries approximately 52,000 clones, 75% to 90% of them seen once, and the ten largest clones take roughly 1.3%. Sequenced input: peripheral blood. These receptors all stem from a man aged 55-75 years with acute or convalescent COVID-19.

The chain combines TRBV27 with TRBJ2-1; D remains unclear. CDR3 length equals 15 residues. Germline CDR1 reads MNHEY; CDR2 reads SMNVEV (reference sequence). Trimming stripped 2 bases from V and 0 bases from J, with 8 bases between. The CDR3 spells CASSLGPNSYNEQFF. The CDR3 region has the DNA TGTGCCAGCAGTTTAGGCCCAAACTCCTACAATGAGCAGTTCTTC.

This chain links TRBV7-2 with TRBJ1-1; 9 bases match TRBD1. The CDR3 sequence is 13 residues long. Germline V CDR1 and CDR2: SGHTA, FQGNSA. V was clipped by 5 bases and J by 5 bases; unmatched bases: 3. The CDR3 loop is CASSHRGQTEAFF. CDR3 DNA sequence: TGTGCCAGCAGCCACAGGGGGCAGACTGAAGCTTTCTTT.

V and J are TRBV7-9 and TRBJ1-2; D call uncertain. The CDR3 totals 15 residues. Deletions cut 1 base from V and 2 bases from J, with 11 bases between. Germline V lookup: CDR1 SEHNR, CDR2 FQNEAQ (reference sequence). CDR3 residues: CASSLDGGRNYGYTF. In DNA form, the CDR3 reads TGTGCCAGCAGCTTAGATGGCGGGCGAAACTATGGCTACACCTTC.

The rearrangement joins TRBV28 to TRBJ1-6; 10 positions match TRBD1. CDR3 size: 17 residues. Losses at the gene ends were 6 bases for V and 7 bases for J; bases not matched to a gene: 12. Germline V gene sequence: CDR1 MDHEN, CDR2 SYDVKM. CDR3 coding DNA: TGTGCCAGCAGCCCCGCCCGGGGACAGGGGTCCAATTCACCCCTCCACTTT. Its protein product is CASSPARGQGSNSPLHF.

V and J are TRBV12-3 or TRBV12-4 and TRBJ1-3, with D perhaps TRBD1 (6 bases). V shed 10 bases and J shed 6 bases, with 16 bases lying between them. The length of the CDR3 is 13 residues. The CDR3 reads CATFGGAANTIYF. The CDR3 bases are TGTGCCACCTTTGGGGGGGCGGCAAACACCATATATTTT.

The rearrangement links TRBV7-2 to TRBJ2-2; D is undetermined. The CDR3 runs to 14 residues. Looked up from germline, CDR1 is SGHTA and CDR2 is FQGNSA. V was trimmed by 0 bases and J by 6 bases, leaving 8 bases between them. The CDR3 DNA is TGTGCCAGCAGCTTAGCGACTGAATCCGGGGAGCTGTTTTTT. It specifies CASSLATESGELFF.

The chain recombines TRBV2 with TRBJ1-2, with a weak D call TRBD1 (5 bases). The CDR3 runs 14 residues. Trimming took off 7 bases at V and 6 bases at J, with 18 bases between the two ends. The germline CDR1 and CDR2 sequences are SNHLY and FYNNEI. The DNA of the CDR3 is TGTGCCAGCACCTTGACAGTACTCGGCGATGGCTACACCTTC. Encoded protein: CASTLTVLGDGYTF.

This clone was seen a handful of times. CDR3 sequence reads: CATSRDSGLYNEQFF. CDR3 coding DNA: TGTGCCACCAGCAGAGATAGCGGATTATACAATGAGCAGTTCTTC. V usage is TRBV15 and J usage is TRBJ2-1, with a tentative D call TRBD2 (6 bases). Germline V lookup: CDR1 LNHNV, CDR2 YYDKDF (reference sequence). The CDR3 length is 15 residues. V was cut by 0 bases and J by 4 bases, with 10 bases left in between.